This T cell receptor beta chain was captured in a study of beta chain features in type 1 diabetes. At the level of the study: Healthy donors and patients showed comparable age, gender and cell yields.

CD4+ naive, central memory, regulatory and stem cell-like memory subsets were isolated by sorting on CD45RO/CCR7/CD25/CD127/CD95/CD27. Sequenced material consisted of expressed TCRB transcripts (all of the isolated RNA was reverse transcribed). Method: immunoSEQ multiplex PCR; TCRdb's copy keeps in-frame clones and lacks some. Seen here are roughly 250,000 clones, 68% observed once, and the top ten hold 0.053%. CDR3 size: 15 residues. Germline values: CDR1 SGHRS, CDR2 YFSETQ. With 0 bases removed from V and 3 bases from J, the gap between germline ends came to 13 bases. Findings of the study overall: Cells with high TCR expression could be over-represented by cDNA sequencing. Within patients, naive, central memory and Treg TCRB repertoires seemed more similar than within healthy donors.

With regard to this clone: Its antigen remains unknown.

V gene TRBV5-1 combines with J gene TRBJ2-7; D perhaps matches TRBD1 (5 bases). The sequencing input was naive CD4+ T cells from blood. The TCR sequence derives from a man younger than 45 in good health. CDR3 sequence (DNA): TGCGCCAGCAGCTTGGTATCTGGACAAAACTACGAGCAGTACTTC. This sequence encodes CASSLVSGQNYEQYF.